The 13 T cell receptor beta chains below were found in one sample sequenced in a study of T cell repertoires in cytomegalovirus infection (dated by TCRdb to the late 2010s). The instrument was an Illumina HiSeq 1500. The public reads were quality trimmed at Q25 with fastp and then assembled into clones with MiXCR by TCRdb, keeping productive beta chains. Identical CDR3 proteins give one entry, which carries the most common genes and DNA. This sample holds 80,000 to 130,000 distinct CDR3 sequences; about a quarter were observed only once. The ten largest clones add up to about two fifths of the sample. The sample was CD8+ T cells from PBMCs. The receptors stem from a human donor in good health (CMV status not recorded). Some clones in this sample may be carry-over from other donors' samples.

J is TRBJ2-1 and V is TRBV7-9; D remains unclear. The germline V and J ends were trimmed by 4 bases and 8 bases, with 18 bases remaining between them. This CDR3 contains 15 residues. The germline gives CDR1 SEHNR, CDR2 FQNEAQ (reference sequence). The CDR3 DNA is TGTGCCAGCAGCTCCGACATCAACCCACGGGATGAGCAGTTCTTC. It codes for CASSSDINPRDEQFF.

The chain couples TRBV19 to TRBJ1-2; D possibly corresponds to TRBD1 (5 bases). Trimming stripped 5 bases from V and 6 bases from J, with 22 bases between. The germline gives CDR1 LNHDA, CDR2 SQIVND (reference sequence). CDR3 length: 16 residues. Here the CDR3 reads CASSWTTPGEADGYTF. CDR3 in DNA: TGTGCCAGTAGTTGGACTACTCCGGGGGAAGCGGATGGCTACACCTTC.

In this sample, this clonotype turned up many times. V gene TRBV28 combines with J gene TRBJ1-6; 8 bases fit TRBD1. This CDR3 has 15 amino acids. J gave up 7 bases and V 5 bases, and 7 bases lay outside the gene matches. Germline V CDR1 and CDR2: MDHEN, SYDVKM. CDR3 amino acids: CASSPGQGRNSPLHF. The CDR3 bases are TGTGCCAGCAGTCCCGGACAGGGAAGGAATTCACCCCTCCACTTT.

CDR3 in DNA: TGTGCCAGCAGTCCTAGCGGGTTCTACAATGAGCAGTTCTTC. It specifies CASSPSGFYNEQFF. V usage is TRBV28 and J usage is TRBJ2-1, with 8 nucleotides matching TRBD2. The CDR3 is 14 amino acids. J was trimmed by 3 bases and V by 5 bases; bases with no gene match: 3. Germline V gives CDR1 MDHEN, CDR2 SYDVKM.

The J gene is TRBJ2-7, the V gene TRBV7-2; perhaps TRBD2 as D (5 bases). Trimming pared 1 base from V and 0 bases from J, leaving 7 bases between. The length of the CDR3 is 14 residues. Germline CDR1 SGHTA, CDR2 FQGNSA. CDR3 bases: TGTGCCAGCAGCTTAGAAGGGAGCTCCTACGAGCAGTACTTC. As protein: CASSLEGSSYEQYF.

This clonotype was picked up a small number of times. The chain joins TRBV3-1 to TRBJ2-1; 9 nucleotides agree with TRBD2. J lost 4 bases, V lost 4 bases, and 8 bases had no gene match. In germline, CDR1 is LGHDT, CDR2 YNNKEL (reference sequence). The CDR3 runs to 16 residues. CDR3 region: CASSLIAGVGYNEQFF. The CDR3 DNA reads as TGTGCCAGCAGCCTAATAGCGGGAGTCGGGTACAATGAGCAGTTCTTC.

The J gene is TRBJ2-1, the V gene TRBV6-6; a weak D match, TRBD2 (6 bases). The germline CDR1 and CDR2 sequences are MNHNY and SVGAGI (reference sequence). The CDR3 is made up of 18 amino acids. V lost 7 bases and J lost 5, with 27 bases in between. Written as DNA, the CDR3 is TGTGCCAGCAAACCTTCTGGAATTTTCGGAGGGGAGGACAATGAGCAGTTCTTC. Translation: CASKPSGIFGGEDNEQFF.

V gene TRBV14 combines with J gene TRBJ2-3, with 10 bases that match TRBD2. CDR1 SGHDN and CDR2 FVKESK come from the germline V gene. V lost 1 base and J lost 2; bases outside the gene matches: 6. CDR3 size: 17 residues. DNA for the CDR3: TGTGCCAGCAGCCAAGCGTCAGCGGGAGGGTCCACAGATACGCAGTATTTT. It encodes CASSQASAGGSTDTQYF.

The DNA of the CDR3 is TGTGCCAGCATAGGTTACGAAGAGACCCAGTACTTC. This codes for CASIGYEETQYF. The V call is TRBV6-1, the J call TRBJ2-5, with D uncertain. The ends were cut back, 7 bases at V and 3 bases at J, with 9 bases in the middle. From germline, CDR1 is MNHNS and CDR2 SASEGT. The CDR3 runs to 12 residues.

Here the CDR3 reads CASSSTNYGYTF. The CDR3 region has the DNA TGTGCCAGCAGCTCAACAAACTATGGCTACACCTTC. The chain joins TRBV7-9 to TRBJ1-2; no reliable D call. Trimming took 4 bases from V and 2 from J, leaving 5 bases between them. Germline assignment: CDR1 SEHNR and CDR2 FQNEAQ (reference sequence). This CDR3 contains 12 residues.

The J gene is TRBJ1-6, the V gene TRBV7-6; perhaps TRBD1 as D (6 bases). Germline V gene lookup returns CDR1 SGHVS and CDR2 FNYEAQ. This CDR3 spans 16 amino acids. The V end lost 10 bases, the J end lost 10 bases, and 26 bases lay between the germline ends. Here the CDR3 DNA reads TGTGCCACCTCTCTCACCTCTACAGGGTTGAGCTCACCCCTCCACTTT. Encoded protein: CATSLTSTGLSSPLHF. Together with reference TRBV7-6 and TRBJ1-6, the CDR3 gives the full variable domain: GAGVSQSPRYKVTKRGQDVALRCDPISGHVSLYWYRQALGQGPEFLTYFNYEAQQDKSGLPNDRFSAERPEGSISTLTIQRTEQRDSAMYRCATSLTSTGLSSPLHFGNGTRLTVT.

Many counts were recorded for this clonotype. Here the CDR3 DNA reads TGTGCCAGCAGCTTCGGACAGGGGGCCTACTATGGCTACACCTTC. Translation: CASSFGQGAYYGYTF. This chain connects TRBV12-3 or TRBV12-4 to TRBJ1-2; TRBD1 matches at 11 bases. Trimming cost V 6 bases and J 3 bases; bases outside gene matches: 6. This CDR3 comprises 15 residues.

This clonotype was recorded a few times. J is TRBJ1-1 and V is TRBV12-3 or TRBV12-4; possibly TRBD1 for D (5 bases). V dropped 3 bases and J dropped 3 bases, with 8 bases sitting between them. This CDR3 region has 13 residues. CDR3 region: CASSLRGDTEAFF. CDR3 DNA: TGTGCCAGCAGTTTGCGGGGGGACACTGAAGCTTTCTTT.